This T cell receptor beta chain is drawn from a study of PD-1 blockade in classical Hodgkin lymphoma. Details on this clone: Its cognate antigen is unknown.

Following autologous stem cell transplantation, relapse occurred in every patient, and exposure to brentuximab vedotin varied. Germline CDR1 SGHTA, CDR2 FQGNSA. The germline V and J ends were trimmed by 1 base and 8 bases, with 14 bases remaining between them. The CDR3 contains 14 residues. General study points: Nivolumab initiation under 1 year post-ASCT meant exclusion. Newly diagnosed patients reportedly trailed healthy donors in baseline TCR diversity.

Repertoires were generated with immunoSEQ multiplex PCR, while TCRdb's copy carries only in-frame clones and drops some. The sample includes tens of thousands of clones, approximately 70% seen only once; the top ten take roughly 24%. The sample was peripheral blood mononuclear cells (PBMCs), taken before the second cycle of nivolumab. V and J are TRBV7-2 and TRBJ1-2, with D maybe TRBD1 (5 bases). This TCR derives from a human donor with classical Hodgkin lymphoma. The CDR3 DNA follows: TGTGCCAGCAGCTTAGAGTTGTCGAGGGGCGGCTACACCTTC. As protein: CASSLELSRGGYTF.